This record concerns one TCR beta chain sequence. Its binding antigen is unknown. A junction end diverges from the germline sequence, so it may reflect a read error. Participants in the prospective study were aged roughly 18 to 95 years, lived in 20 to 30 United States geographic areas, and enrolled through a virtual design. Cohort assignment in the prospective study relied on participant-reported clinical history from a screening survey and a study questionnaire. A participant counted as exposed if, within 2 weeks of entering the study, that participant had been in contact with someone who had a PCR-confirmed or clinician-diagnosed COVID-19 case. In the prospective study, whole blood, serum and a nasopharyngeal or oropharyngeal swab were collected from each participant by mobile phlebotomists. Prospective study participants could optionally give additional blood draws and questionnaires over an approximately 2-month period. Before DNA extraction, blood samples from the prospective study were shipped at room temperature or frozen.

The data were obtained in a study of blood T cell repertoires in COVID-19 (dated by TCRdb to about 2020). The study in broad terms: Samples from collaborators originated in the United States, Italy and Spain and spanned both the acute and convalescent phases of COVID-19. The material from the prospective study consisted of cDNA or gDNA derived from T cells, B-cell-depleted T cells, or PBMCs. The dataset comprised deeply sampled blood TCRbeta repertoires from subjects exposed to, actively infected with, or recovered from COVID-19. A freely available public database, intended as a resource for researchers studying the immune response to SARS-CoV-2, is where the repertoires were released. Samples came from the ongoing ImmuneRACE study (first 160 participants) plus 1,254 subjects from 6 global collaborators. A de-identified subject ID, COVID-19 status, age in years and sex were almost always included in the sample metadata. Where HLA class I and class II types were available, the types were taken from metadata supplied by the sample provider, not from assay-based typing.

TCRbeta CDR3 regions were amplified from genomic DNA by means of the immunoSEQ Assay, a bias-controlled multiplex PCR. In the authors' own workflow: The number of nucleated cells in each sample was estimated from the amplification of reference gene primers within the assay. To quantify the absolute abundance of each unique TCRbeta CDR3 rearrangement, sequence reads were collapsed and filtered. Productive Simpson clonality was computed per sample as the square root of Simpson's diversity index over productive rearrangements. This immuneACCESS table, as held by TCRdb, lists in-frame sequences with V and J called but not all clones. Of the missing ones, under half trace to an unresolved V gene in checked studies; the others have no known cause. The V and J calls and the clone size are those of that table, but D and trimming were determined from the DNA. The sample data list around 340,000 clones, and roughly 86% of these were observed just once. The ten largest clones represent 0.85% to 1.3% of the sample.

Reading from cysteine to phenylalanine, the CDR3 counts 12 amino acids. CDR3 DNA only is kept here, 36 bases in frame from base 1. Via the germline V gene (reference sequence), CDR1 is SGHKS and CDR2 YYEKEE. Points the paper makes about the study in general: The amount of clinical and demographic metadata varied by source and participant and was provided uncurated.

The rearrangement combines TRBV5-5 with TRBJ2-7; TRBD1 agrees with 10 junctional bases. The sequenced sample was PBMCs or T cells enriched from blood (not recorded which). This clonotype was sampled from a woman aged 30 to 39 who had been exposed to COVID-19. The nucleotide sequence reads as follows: TGTGCCAGCAGCTTTTCCGGGACAGGGGACGCCTTC. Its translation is CASSFSGTGDAF. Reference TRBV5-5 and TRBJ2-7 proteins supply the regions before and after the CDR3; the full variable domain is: DAGVTQSPTHLIKTRGQQVTLRCSPISGHKSVSWYQQVLGQGPQFIFQYYEKEERGRGNFPDRFSARQFPNYSSELNVNALLLGDSALYLCASSFSGTGDAFGPGTRLTVT.